The rows below give T cell receptor beta chains drawn from one sample of a study of identifying expanded T cells in peripheral blood. Here immunoSEQ multiplex PCR was the method, and the copy in TCRdb shows in-frame clones only, minus some. The data hold 50,000 to 60,000 clones, with less than 85% observed a single time. The sample comprised blood. Source of these receptors: a person aged 18 to 75 in good health. Both conserved end residues are part of each CDR3. A D gene is named only where the DNA matches it firmly. Expanded clones are given a class, and other clones once, few, many or no size at all.

V,D,size,J,CDR3,DNA
TRBV4-2,TRBD2,few,TRBJ2-1,CASSQGGLAGVYNEQFF,TGTGCCAGCAGCCAGGGTGGACTAGCGGGGGTTTACAATGAGCAGTTCTTC
TRBV4-1,.,.,TRBJ2-3,CASSQDPVGVTDTQYF,TGCGCCAGCAGCCAAGATCCCGTGGGAGTCACAGATACGCAGTATTTT
TRBV7-3,.,.,TRBJ2-2,CASSSPTGELFF,TGTGCCAGCAGTTCCCCCACCGGGGAGCTGTTTTTT
TRBV27,TRBD1,.,TRBJ1-4,CASSLGAGQGMEKLFF,TGTGCCAGCAGTTTAGGCGCCGGACAGGGGATGGAAAAACTGTTTTTT
TRBV6-5,TRBD2,.,TRBJ2-1,CASSSFGGANEQFF,TGTGCCAGCAGTTCCTTCGGGGGGGCGAATGAGCAGTTCTTC
TRBV5-6,.,once,TRBJ1-4,CASSGDGRNEKLFF,TGTGCCAGCAGCGGGGACGGGCGTAATGAAAAACTGTTTTTT
TRBV30,.,.,TRBJ1-2,CAWSVGRGANYGYTF,TGTGCCTGGAGTGTAGGTAGGGGGGCGAACTATGGCTACACCTTC
TRBV4-1,TRBD2,once,TRBJ2-2,CASSQGIPISGGAHSSTGELFF,TGCGCCAGCAGCCAAGGCATCCCTATTAGCGGGGGGGCACACTCGAGCACCGGGGAGCTGTTTTTT
TRBV18,TRBD1,few,TRBJ1-4,CASSPGTVLPSNEKLFF,TGTGCCAGCTCACCTGGGACAGTCCTACCCTCTAATGAAAAACTGTTTTTT
TRBV6-1,TRBD1,.,TRBJ1-6,CASSETGARSYNSPLHF,TGTGCCAGCAGTGAGACAGGGGCGCGATCCTATAATTCACCCCTCCACTTT
TRBV30,.,.,TRBJ1-6,CAWSSDRLNSPLHF,TGTGCCTGGAGTTCCGACAGGTTGAATTCACCCCTCCACTTT
TRBV6-5,.,.,TRBJ2-5,CASSGGETQYF,TGTGCCAGCAGTGGAGGGGAGACCCAGTACTTC
TRBV30,TRBD1,.,TRBJ1-2,CAWSLAGTGSSF,TGTGCCTGGAGCCTTGCTGGGACAGGGTCTAGCTTC
TRBV5-4,TRBD1,few,TRBJ2-7,CASSAGQGGYEQYF,TGTGCCAGCAGCGCGGGACAGGGGGGCTACGAGCAGTACTTC
TRBV6-6,.,.,TRBJ1-5,CASSLDSNSNQPQHF,TGTGCCAGCAGTCTGGACAGTAATAGCAATCAGCCCCAGCATTTT
TRBV18,.,.,TRBJ2-5,CASSQGLQETQYF,TGTGCCAGCTCACAGGGATTGCAAGAGACCCAGTACTTC
TRBV19,TRBD1,.,TRBJ2-3,CASSPLDRGGTDTQYF,TGTGCCAGTAGCCCCCTGGACAGGGGGGGAACAGATACGCAGTATTTT
TRBV2,.,once,TRBJ2-1,CASSEERVRYNEQFF,TGTGCCAGCAGTGAAGAAAGGGTTCGGTACAATGAGCAGTTCTTC
TRBV5-1,TRBD1,.,TRBJ2-7,CASSLGQGVWYEQYF,TGCGCCAGCAGCTTGGGGCAGGGGGTGTGGTACGAGCAGTACTTC
TRBV7-3,.,.,TRBJ2-3,CASSPGGGVQDTQYF,TGTGCCAGCAGCCCCGGTGGCGGGGTTCAGGATACGCAGTATTTT
TRBV6-5,.,once,TRBJ1-2,CASSYRFRGNYGYTF,TGTGCCAGCAGTTACAGGTTTCGGGGGAACTATGGCTACACCTTC
TRBV7-2,.,.,TRBJ1-1,CASSLARQLEAFF,TGTGCCAGCAGCTTAGCTCGCCAGCTTGAAGCTTTCTTT